The 13 T cell receptor beta chains given below trace back to one sample, sequenced in a study of blood T cell repertoires in COVID-19. This table comes from immunoSEQ multiplex PCR, and its TCRdb copy is limited to in-frame clones, with some not included. In the table there are 70,000 to 95,000 clones, about four fifths of which are singletons. Source material: peripheral blood. These receptors were taken from a woman between 40 and 50 years old with active or convalescent COVID-19.

The chain joins TRBV18 to TRBJ1-1, with 9 bases that match TRBD1. The CDR3 loop spans 16 amino acids. Germline assignment: CDR1 KGHSH and CDR2 LQKENI. Unmatched junction bases numbered 10, after V lost 4 bases and J lost 4 bases. The CDR3 sequence is CASSLTQGAVGTEAFF. The CDR3 nucleotides are TGTGCCAGCTCACTAACACAGGGGGCGGTGGGCACTGAAGCTTTCTTT.

The rearrangement uses TRBV11-2 and TRBJ2-6, with D possibly being TRBD1 (6 bases). The CDR3 runs 16 residues. V was shortened by 1 base and J by 3 bases, with 10 bases between the two germline ends. In germline, CDR1 is SGHAT, CDR2 FQNNGV. This CDR3 is CASSLVGAGGANVLTF. The CDR3 nucleotides read TGTGCCAGCAGCTTAGTGGGGGCCGGTGGGGCCAACGTCCTGACTTTC. The full variable domain, its missing parts supplied by reference TRBV11-2 and TRBJ2-6, is EAGVAQSPRYKIIEKRQSVAFWCNPISGHATLYWYQQILGQGPKLLIQFQNNGVVDDSQLPKDRFSAERLKGVDSTLKIQPAKLEDSAVYLCASSLVGAGGANVLTFGAGSRLTVL.

This chain connects TRBV11-2 to TRBJ2-3; maybe TRBD2 (6 bases). Deletions cut 5 bases from V and 3 bases from J, with 18 bases between. The CDR3 runs 16 residues. Germline values: CDR1 SGHAT, CDR2 FQNNGV. The CDR3 spells CASSLGAGGNTDTQYF. The CDR3 DNA reads as TGTGCCAGCAGCCTAGGAGCTGGGGGGAATACAGATACGCAGTATTTT.

This sequence joins TRBV9 and TRBJ1-1; possible D gene TRBD1, 5 bases. Trimming cost V 3 bases and J 5 bases, with 14 bases left between them. Germline V gene data show CDR1 as SGDLS and CDR2 as YYNGEE. The CDR3 extends over 14 amino acids. The CDR3 DNA sequence: TGTGCCAGCAGCGAGGAGGGAGGGGTGACTGAAGCTTTCTTT. Translated: CASSEEGGVTEAFF.

The rearrangement joins TRBV5-1 to TRBJ1-5; D may be TRBD1 (6 bases). The CDR3 sequence is 15 residues long. The germline CDR1 and CDR2 sequences are SGHRS and YFSETQ. Deletions cut 0 bases from V and 2 bases from J, with 9 bases between. In nucleotides, the CDR3 is TGCGCCAGCAGCTTGGCAGGGGCAGGCAATCAGCCCCAGCATTTT. Protein: CASSLAGAGNQPQHF.

This chain's CDR3 is CASSSVPDRGRDEQYF. CDR3 coding DNA: TGTGCCAGCAGCTCCGTTCCGGACAGGGGGAGGGACGAGCAGTACTTC. The V and J genes are TRBV7-6 and TRBJ2-7; TRBD1 aligns across 10 bases. Germline V gives CDR1 SGHVS, CDR2 FNYEAQ. CDR3 size: 16 residues. After removal of 4 bases from V and 5 bases from J, the junction contained 11 bases not matched to a gene.

This rearrangement joins TRBV28 to TRBJ1-1; D not certain. This CDR3 has 14 amino acids. Germline V gene sequence: CDR1 MDHEN, CDR2 SYDVKM. Trimming cost V 5 bases and J 8 bases, with 18 bases left between them. The CDR3 is CASSPATGVPEAFF. CDR3 sequence (DNA): TGTGCCAGCAGTCCCGCGACCGGGGTTCCGGAAGCTTTCTTT.

This clone was observed a few times. The J gene is TRBJ2-5, the V gene TRBV7-9, with 7 positions matching TRBD1. Germline V gene data show CDR1 as SEHNR and CDR2 as FQNEAQ (reference sequence). Germline trimming cut 5 bases from V and 2 bases from J; bases unmatched to any gene: 2. The CDR3 has 13 residues. Here the CDR3 reads CASSRGQQETQYF. As DNA, the CDR3 is TGTGCCAGCAGCCGGGGACAGCAAGAGACCCAGTACTTC.

The chain combines TRBV7-9 with TRBJ1-6; D remains ambiguous. This CDR3 contains 15 residues. CDR1 and CDR2 (germline): SEHNR, FQNEAQ (reference sequence). The V gene lost 6 bases and the J gene lost 5 bases, with 14 bases spanning the gap. DNA of the CDR3: TGTGCCAGCAGTTCCTTCAGGAAGAATAATTCACCCCTCCACTTT. Translation: CASSSFRKNNSPLHF.

In DNA, the CDR3 is TGTGCCAGCTCACCACAGAACGAGGGAATGAATGAAAAACTGTTTTTT. This translates into CASSPQNEGMNEKLFF. The chain has TRBV18 and TRBJ1-4, with no clear D. This CDR3 region has 16 residues. CDR1 is KGHSH, CDR2 LQKENI, per germline. V shed 1 base and J shed 5 bases, with 14 bases lying between them.

The CDR3 sequence is CASGPGTGVGLGETQYF. CDR3 DNA sequence: TGTGCCAGTGGCCCCGGGACAGGGGTAGGATTAGGGGAGACCCAGTACTTC. The chain uses TRBV19 and TRBJ2-5; 10 bases match TRBD1. Germline assignment: CDR1 LNHDA and CDR2 SQIVND (reference sequence). V was pared by 8 bases and J by 5 bases, with 17 bases of the junction left unmatched. The CDR3 has 17 amino acids. The variable domain in full, with the rest retrieved from reference TRBV19 and TRBJ2-5, is DGGITQSPKYLFRKEGQNVTLSCEQNLNHDAMYWYRQDPGQGLRLIYYSQIVNDFQKGDIAEGYSVSREKKESFPLTVTSAQKNPTAFYLCASGPGTGVGLGETQYFGPGTRLLVL.

CDR3 nucleotides: TGTGCCAGCAGTCTTATCGAACAGGGCTACTATAATTCACCCCTCCACTTT. This encodes CASSLIEQGYYNSPLHF. The genes are TRBV28 and TRBJ1-6; D might be TRBD1 (6 bases). Germline V CDR1 and CDR2: MDHEN, SYDVKM. Trimming removed 5 bases from V and 3 bases from J, with 17 bases in between. The CDR3 runs to 17 residues.

The chain has TRBV6-5 and TRBJ2-1, with D possibly being TRBD1 (5 bases). Germline V gives CDR1 MNHEY, CDR2 SVGAGI. The V gene lost 6 bases and the J gene lost 13 bases, with 16 bases spanning the gap. The CDR3 runs to 12 residues. The CDR3 protein is CASRSTDRRQFF. The CDR3 DNA reads TGTGCCAGCAGGAGCACCGACAGAAGACAGTTCTTC.